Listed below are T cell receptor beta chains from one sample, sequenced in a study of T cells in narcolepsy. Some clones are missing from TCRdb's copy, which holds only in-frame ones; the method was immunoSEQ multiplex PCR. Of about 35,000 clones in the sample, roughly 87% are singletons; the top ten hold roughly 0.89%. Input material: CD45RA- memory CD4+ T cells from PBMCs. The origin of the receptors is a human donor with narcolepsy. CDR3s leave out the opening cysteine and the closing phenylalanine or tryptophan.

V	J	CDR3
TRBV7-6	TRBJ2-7	ASSLGTIYEQY
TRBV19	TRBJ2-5	ASSHGAHQETQY
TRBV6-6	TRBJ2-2	ASSQDRGTGELF
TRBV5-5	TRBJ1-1	ASSSLTGGRTEAF
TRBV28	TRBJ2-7	ASSPGDGDRYEQY
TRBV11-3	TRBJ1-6	ASSHRSGSNSPLH
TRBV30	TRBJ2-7	AWSPGAIVRTSYEQY
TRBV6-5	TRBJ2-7	ATRSSYEQY
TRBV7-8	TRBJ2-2	ASSLAGRGTGELF
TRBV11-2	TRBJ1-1	ASSSSDRSNTEAF
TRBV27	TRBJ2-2	ASRRNTGELF
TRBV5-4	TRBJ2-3	ASSSAESLGTQY
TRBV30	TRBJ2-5	AWRERAGQETQY
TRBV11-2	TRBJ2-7	ASSLARSSYEQY
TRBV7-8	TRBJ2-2	ASSSNTGELF
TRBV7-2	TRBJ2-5	ASSSLLLAGWETQY
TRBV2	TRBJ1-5	ASSETTENQPQH
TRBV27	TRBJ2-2	ASSFTLGTGNTGELF
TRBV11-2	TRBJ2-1	ASSPGTSGHFNEQF
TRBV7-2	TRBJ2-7	ASSLNIAGSGYEQY
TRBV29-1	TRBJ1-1	SASWGPGSEAF
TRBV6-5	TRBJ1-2	ASSPGGQQYGYT
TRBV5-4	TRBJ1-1	ATAYRAQNTEAF
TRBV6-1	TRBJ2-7	ASSEVGTYEQY
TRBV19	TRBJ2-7	ASTGGRTGIAYEQY